Reported below is one TCR beta chain. Its antigen is as yet unknown. This sample was included in a study of radiation and T cells in renal cell carcinoma. General study findings and limits: From baseline, blood top tumor clonotypes peaked at 2 weeks post-radiation.

Time point described: blood 4 weeks post-SBRT, at nephrectomy. As to treatment: 15 Gy SBRT to primary tumor, nephrectomy 4 weeks later. Nephrectomy followed 15 Gy stereotactic body radiation by 4 weeks. Germline assignment: CDR1 SGHVS and CDR2 FQNEAQ. After removal of 1 base from V and 4 bases from J, the junction contained 4 bases not matched to a gene. The CDR3 contains 15 residues. Sequencing was performed with immunoSEQ multiplex PCR; in TCRdb, only in-frame clones are kept and a portion is missing. The data hold 130,000 to 150,000 clones, with approximately 86% observed a single time. Specimen: blood, collected from a patient whose treatment included radiotherapy and nephrectomy. This TCR was recovered from a woman between 45 and 65 years old with renal cell carcinoma. The V gene is TRBV7-8, the J gene TRBJ1-1; TRBD1 agrees at 9 bases. CDR3 sequence (DNA): TGTGCCAGCAGCTTAGTACAGGGGGCTGGCACTGAAGCTTTCTTT. Amino acids: CASSLVQGAGTEAFF.